This TCR beta chain emerged from a study of PD-L1 blockade in urothelial cancer. Overall study context: Blood samples contained a median 141,255 T cells.

Time point specified: peripheral blood 6 weeks after treatment start. Patient disease was locally advanced or metastatic urothelial carcinoma. This table comes from immunoSEQ multiplex PCR, and its TCRdb copy is limited to in-frame clones, with some not included. The profile covers tens of thousands of clones, with roughly nine tenths appearing a single time and 8% taken by the ten largest. Sequencing used PBMCs, obtained around atezolizumab (anti-PD-L1) treatment. This clonotype originated in an elderly man with urothelial cancer.

In DNA form, the CDR3 reads TGCGCCAGCAGCCAAGGTATAGCGGGAGGTGAGCAGTTCTTC. This codes for CASSQGIAGGEQFF. The V and J genes are TRBV4-1 and TRBJ2-1; 10 bases match TRBD2. The V segment lost 1 base and the J segment 9 bases; nucleotides outside the gene matches: 3. In germline, CDR1 is MGHRA, CDR2 YSYEKL. The CDR3 runs to 14 residues.